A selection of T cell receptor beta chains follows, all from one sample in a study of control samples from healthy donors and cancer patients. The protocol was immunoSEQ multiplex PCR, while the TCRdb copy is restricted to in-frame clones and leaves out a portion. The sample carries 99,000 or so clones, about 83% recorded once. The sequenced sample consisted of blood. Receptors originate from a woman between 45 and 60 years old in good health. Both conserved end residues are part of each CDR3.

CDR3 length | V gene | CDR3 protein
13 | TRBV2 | CASREGDGNGYTF
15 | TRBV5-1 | CASSLVGGKGDEQFF
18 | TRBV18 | CASSPSPGLAGGQETQYF
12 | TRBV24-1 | CATSDPGETQYF
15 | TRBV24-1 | CATSANAGTSYEQYF
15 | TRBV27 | CASQGLAGRTDTQYF
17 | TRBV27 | CASSLSSGLGPGEKLFF
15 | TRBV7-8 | CASSLAEGSGTEAFF
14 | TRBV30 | CAWSPQGASEKLFF
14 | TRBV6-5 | CASSYSEGDSPLHF
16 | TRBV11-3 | CASSAWTGSFRFEAFF
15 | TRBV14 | CASSLRMGSGNTIYF